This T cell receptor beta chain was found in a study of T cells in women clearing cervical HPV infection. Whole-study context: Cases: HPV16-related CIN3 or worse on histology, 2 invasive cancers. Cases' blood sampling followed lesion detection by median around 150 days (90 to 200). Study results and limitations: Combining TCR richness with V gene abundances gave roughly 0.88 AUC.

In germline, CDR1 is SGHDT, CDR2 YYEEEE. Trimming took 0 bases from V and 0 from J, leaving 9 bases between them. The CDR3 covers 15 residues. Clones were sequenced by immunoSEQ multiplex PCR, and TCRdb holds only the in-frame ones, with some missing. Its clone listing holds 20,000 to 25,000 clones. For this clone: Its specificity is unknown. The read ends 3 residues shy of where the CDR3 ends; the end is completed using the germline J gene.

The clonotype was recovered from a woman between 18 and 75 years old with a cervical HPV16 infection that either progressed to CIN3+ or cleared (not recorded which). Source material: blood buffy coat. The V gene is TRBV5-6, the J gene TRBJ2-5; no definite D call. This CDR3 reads CASSLGHRHQETQYF. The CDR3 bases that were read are TGTGCCAGCAGCTTGGGACACAGACACCAAGAGACC.